The 17 T cell receptor beta chains below come from one sample, sequenced in a study of beta chain features in type 1 diabetes. General study results and limits: The study found moderately but significantly shorter TCRB CDR3s in all four CD4+ subsets of Type 1 diabetes patients.

Since all of the isolated RNA was reverse transcribed, expressed TCRB transcripts were what got sequenced. Clones were read by immunoSEQ multiplex PCR, and TCRdb kept only the in-frame ones, dropping some. The sample carries over 200,000 clones, about a tenth recorded once. These TCRs are of unknown antigen specificity. Sequenced material: naive CD4+ T cells from blood. These receptors came from a man aged 25-45 years with type 1 diabetes.

This clone was recorded a few times. The rearrangement links TRBV29-1 to TRBJ1-1, with unresolved D. Germline V CDR1 and CDR2: SQVTM, ANQGSEA. V was shortened by 7 bases and J by 0 bases, with 9 bases between the two germline ends. This CDR3 is 12 amino acids long. The CDR3 here is CSASGLNTEAFF. In DNA, the CDR3 is TGCAGCGCCTCCGGGTTGAACACTGAAGCTTTCTTT.

This sequence joins TRBV19 and TRBJ1-2, with D perhaps TRBD1 (6 bases). The V gene lost 3 bases and the J gene lost 4 bases, with 12 bases spanning the gap. The length of the CDR3 is 14 residues. Germline CDR1 and CDR2: LNHDA and SQIVND (reference sequence). CDR3 sequence reads: CASSMPGHRYGYTF. The CDR3 bases are TGTGCCAGTAGTATGCCGGGACATCGCTATGGCTACACCTTC.

Here the CDR3 reads CASGATIYEQYF. CDR3 in DNA: TGTGCCAGTGGGGCCACAATCTACGAGCAGTACTTC. The gene calls are TRBV6-5 and TRBJ2-7; D may be TRBD1 (5 bases). The germline V and J ends were trimmed by 9 bases and 3 bases, with 12 bases remaining between them. Germline CDR1 is MNHEY and CDR2 is SVGAGI. The CDR3 totals 12 residues.

The rearrangement joins TRBV19 to TRBJ2-3; 14 bases align to TRBD2. The CDR3 extends over 16 amino acids. Germline CDR1 LNHDA, CDR2 SQIVND (reference sequence). The ends lost 5 bases at V and 9 bases at J; junction bases unmatched: 10. The CDR3, as DNA: TGTGCCAGTAGTCCCAGACTAGCGGGGGGGTTGCGCACGCAGTATTTT. Protein: CASSPRLAGGLRTQYF.

This clone appeared a few times. The chain carries TRBV6-5 and TRBJ1-1; D is uncertain. The germline CDR1 and CDR2 sequences are MNHEY and SVGAGI. The CDR3 is 13 residues long. V shed 7 bases and J shed 5 bases, with 14 bases lying between them. In DNA, the CDR3 is TGTGCCAGCAACCCCGGGGATAAGACTGAAGCTTTCTTT. Its translation: CASNPGDKTEAFF.

The chain employs TRBV4-1 and TRBJ1-2, with unresolved D. The CDR3 consists of 15 residues. CDR1 and CDR2 (germline): MGHRA, YSYEKL. Between the trimmed V and J ends, which lost 0 bases and 8 bases, there was a span of 16 bases. For the CDR3, the DNA is TGCGCCAGCAGCCAAGAAGGAGGTCTTACGCGGGGCTACACCTTC. This codes for CASSQEGGLTRGYTF.

The chain is built from TRBV27 and TRBJ2-3; no reliable D call. The germline V gene has CDR1 MNHEY and CDR2 SMNVEV (reference sequence). The CDR3 has 14 residues. Deletions cut 0 bases from V and 3 bases from J, with 7 bases between. CDR3 sequence: CASSLSWATDTQYF. CDR3 bases: TGTGCCAGCAGTTTATCTTGGGCGACAGATACGCAGTATTTT.

This clone was counted only a few times. The rearrangement uses TRBV10-3 and TRBJ1-6; tentative D call: TRBD1 (6 bases). V gave up 10 bases and J gave up 9 bases, with 16 bases separating them. Germline V gene data show CDR1 as ENHRY and CDR2 as SYGVKD. This CDR3 region has 13 residues. CDR3 sequence: CATLGGQGSPLHF. CDR3 DNA: TGTGCCACCCTGGGGGGGCAGGGTTCACCCCTCCACTTT.

This clone was detected a few times. The chain joins TRBV7-2 to TRBJ2-3; D is uncertain. CDR3 length equals 14 residues. The germline CDR1 and CDR2 sequences are SGHTA and FQGNSA. Trimming stripped 4 bases from V and 1 base from J, with 9 bases between. Written as DNA, the CDR3 is TGTGCCAGCAGCTCCTATCTGGGCACAGATACGCAGTATTTT. This translates into CASSSYLGTDTQYF.

This clone was seen a few times. The J gene is TRBJ2-1, the V gene TRBV6-1, with D possibly matching TRBD1 (6 bases). The CDR3 sequence is 16 residues long. CDR1 and CDR2 from the germline V gene are MNHNS and SASEGT. The V gene lost 1 base and the J gene lost 5 bases, with 15 bases spanning the gap. The CDR3 here is CASSEGNRVSHNEQFF. CDR3 bases: TGTGCCAGCAGTGAAGGAAACAGGGTATCACACAATGAGCAGTTCTTC.

This rearrangement joins TRBV5-1 to TRBJ1-4; possible D gene TRBD1, 6 bases. Per germline, CDR1 SGHRS and CDR2 YFSETQ. Trimming stripped 4 bases from V and 4 bases from J, with 8 bases between. The CDR3 has 13 residues. CDR3 in amino acids: CASSRTVNEKLFF. CDR3 DNA: TGCGCCAGCAGCAGGACAGTTAATGAAAAACTGTTTTTT.

The V call is TRBV28, the J call TRBJ2-7, with 8 bases lining up with TRBD1. Trimming took 2 bases from V and 6 from J; bases not matched to a gene: 0. Germline values: CDR1 MDHEN, CDR2 SYDVKM. This CDR3 comprises 12 residues. The CDR3 sequence: CASSLTGGEQYF. DNA of the CDR3: TGTGCCAGCAGTTTAACAGGGGGCGAGCAGTACTTC.

This clone appeared a few times. The gene calls are TRBV5-1 and TRBJ2-7; 7 bases map to TRBD1. Germline values: CDR1 SGHRS, CDR2 YFSETQ. J gave up 6 bases and V 1 base, and 4 bases lay outside the gene matches. CDR3 length: 13 amino acids. For the CDR3, the DNA is TGCGCCAGCAGCTTGACAGGGGTTGGCGAGCAGTACTTC. This codes for CASSLTGVGEQYF.

The chain joins TRBV18 to TRBJ2-1; 10 bases are a match to TRBD2. V shed 5 bases, J shed 3 bases, and the junction held 4 bases outside the gene matches. Germline lookup yields CDR1 KGHSH and CDR2 LQKENI. This CDR3 spans 15 amino acids. CDR3 amino acids: CASSFGLADYNEQFF. CDR3 DNA: TGTGCCAGCTCATTTGGACTAGCGGACTACAATGAGCAGTTCTTC.

This clone has a handful of counts. The rearrangement joins TRBV7-3 to TRBJ2-3; D not resolved. Trimming cost V 5 bases and J 6 bases, with 9 bases left between them. The CDR3 is made up of 12 amino acids. In germline, CDR1 is SGHTA, CDR2 FQGTGA. CDR3 protein: CASSRPGDTQYF. Here the CDR3 DNA reads TGTGCCAGCAGCCGCCCCGGGGATACGCAGTATTTT.

DNA of the CDR3: TGCGCCAGCAGCTTGGGCGGAGGGGTCCCCGACTACAATGAGCAGTTCTTC. It codes for CASSLGGGVPDYNEQFF. V usage is TRBV5-1 and J usage is TRBJ2-1; weak D call: TRBD2 (6 bases). Trimming stripped 0 bases from V and 3 bases from J, with 16 bases between. Germline V gene sequence: CDR1 SGHRS, CDR2 YFSETQ. The CDR3 is 17 residues long.

This clone was seen more than once but under ten times. This chain links TRBV7-3 with TRBJ2-1, with TRBD2 matching over 11 bases. This CDR3 contains 15 residues. The V gene's germline CDR1 is SGHTA and CDR2 FQGTGA. J lost 7 bases, V lost 4 bases, and 6 bases had no gene match. The CDR3 nucleotides read TGTGCCAGCAGCTATAGCGGGGGGGCCGAGAATGAGCAGTTCTTC. Translation gives CASSYSGGAENEQFF. Full variable domain (rest looked up from reference TRBV7-3 and TRBJ2-1): GAGVSQTPSNKVTEKGKYVELRCDPISGHTALYWYRQSLGQGPEFLIYFQGTGAADDSGLPNDRFFAVRPEGSVSTLKIQRTERGDSAVYLCASSYSGGAENEQFFGPGTRLTVL.